The clone carrying this TCR beta chain has at least ten counts. This record comes from a study of T-cell memory formation after mild COVID-19. TCRdb ran MiXCR on the 5' RACE reads and lists one entry per CDR3 protein. The data show around 300,000 distinct CDR3 sequences, with roughly an eighth seen just once and approximately 21% held by the top ten. Trimming cost V 3 bases and J 3 bases; bases outside gene matches: 6. The V gene's germline CDR1 is MNHNS and CDR2 SASEGT. The CDR3 is 15 residues long. This TCR came from a man younger than 35 who had mild COVID-19 (a few samples of this study predate the infection). Cell type and time point are not known. The specimen sequenced was PBMCs or a T cell subset sorted from them (not recorded which). The gene calls are TRBV6-1 and TRBJ2-7, with 9 bases that match TRBD2. Written as DNA, the CDR3 is TGTGCCAGCAGTGATTCTGGGACTAGCCGCTACGAGCAGTACTTC. Encoded protein: CASSDSGTSRYEQYF.